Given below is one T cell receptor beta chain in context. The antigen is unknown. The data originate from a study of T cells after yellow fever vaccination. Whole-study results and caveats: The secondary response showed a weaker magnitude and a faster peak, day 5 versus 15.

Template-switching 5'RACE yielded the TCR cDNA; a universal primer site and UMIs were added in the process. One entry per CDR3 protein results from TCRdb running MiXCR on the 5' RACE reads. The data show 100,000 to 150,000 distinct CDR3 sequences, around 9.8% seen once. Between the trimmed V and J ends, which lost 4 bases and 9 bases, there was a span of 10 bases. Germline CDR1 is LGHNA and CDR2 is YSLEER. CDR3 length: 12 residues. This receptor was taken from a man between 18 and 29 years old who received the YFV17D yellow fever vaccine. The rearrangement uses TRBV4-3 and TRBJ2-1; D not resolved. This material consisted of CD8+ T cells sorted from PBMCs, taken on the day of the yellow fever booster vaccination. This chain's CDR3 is CASSLRPSEQFF. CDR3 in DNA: TGCGCCAGCAGCCTCCGACCAAGTGAGCAGTTCTTC.